Sequencing of this T cell receptor beta chain was carried out in a study of blood T cells in healthy people across ages. General study results and limits: Diversity was higher, and naive CD4+ cells more numerous, in long-lived donors than in aged donors.

In regard to this clonotype: Its antigen remains unidentified. A read error may account for a junction end that differs from germline.

The CDR3 sequence is 16 residues long. Germline CDR1 and CDR2: MNHNY and SVGAGI (reference sequence). Through a sample-barcoded 5' primer and a J-beta primer mix, a second PCR was run for roughly 6 to 12 cycles. In TCRdb, the 5' RACE reads were re-called with MiXCR into one record per CDR3 protein. This sample has 450,000 to 600,000 distinct CDR3 sequences, with approximately 26% found just once. The same data also went into a second study, on T cells of mothers and their children. From that study: A few healthy Caucasian mothers served as donors, and their six children did as well. Second-round PCR products received sample barcodes and 2-4 random nucleotides from the M1S primer.

Material for sequencing was blood. This clonotype was sampled from a boy aged 2 to 10 in good health. The V call is TRBV6-6, the J call TRBJ1-6; D not certain. CDR3 sequence: CTSSYWMQRYNSPLHF. In nucleotides, the CDR3 is TGTACCAGCAGTTACTGGATGCAGAGGTATAATTCACCCCTCCACTTT.